Many counts were recorded for the clone carrying this T cell receptor (beta chain). As yet, its antigen is unknown. PCR was performed a second time for about 7 to 12 cycles using a sample-barcoded 5' primer and a J-beta primer mix. Every cDNA was tagged by a template-switch adaptor with 12 random nucleotides. TCRdb re-called the 5' RACE reads through MiXCR, storing one row per CDR3 protein. The table includes 870,000 or so distinct CDR3 sequences, under 30% detected once. The data were obtained in a study of blood T cells in healthy people across ages. Study-wide results and caveats: Naive CD4+ cells and diversity were both higher in long-lived donors than in aged donors.

The CDR3 is made up of 14 amino acids. V lost 3 bases to trimming and J lost 6 bases, with 11 bases between them. Germline assignment: CDR1 MNHNS and CDR2 SASEGT. Peripheral blood was drawn, approximately 10 milliliters per donor. V usage is TRBV6-1 and J usage is TRBJ2-2; D is perhaps TRBD1 or TRBD2 (5 bases each). The receptor was derived from a woman older than 75 in good health. Material: blood. DNA for the CDR3: TGTGCCAGCAGTGAGGGGGTGCGGGCCGGGGAGCTGTTTTTT. This gives the protein CASSEGVRAGELFF.